The sequence of this TCR beta chain was determined in a study of blood T cells in healthy people across ages. Deletions cut 1 base from V and 0 bases from J, with 11 bases between. Looked up from germline, CDR1 is SGHDT and CDR2 is YYEEEE. The CDR3 contains 16 residues. Combining a sample-barcoded 5' primer with a J-beta primer mix, a second PCR ran for roughly 6 to 12 cycles. Every single cDNA molecule received a tag from a template-switch adaptor with 12 random nucleotides. MiXCR was run by TCRdb on the 5' RACE reads, yielding one entry per CDR3 protein. The sample consists of 1.4 million or so distinct CDR3 sequences, 42% of them appearing once. This clonotype was found a few times. Its antigen is as yet unknown. Whole-study results and caveats: Any conclusive comparison of naive versus antigen-experienced cells was prevented by using unsorted PBMCs. Researchers deemed the diversity estimates from one million T cells underestimates.

This TCR was recovered from a woman aged 18-29 years in good health. Material: blood. This rearrangement joins TRBV5-6 to TRBJ2-1; the D call may be TRBD1 or TRBD2 (5 bases each). The CDR3 region is CASSLSWDGSYNEQFF. The CDR3 DNA is TGTGCCAGCAGCTTGTCTTGGGACGGCTCCTACAATGAGCAGTTCTTC.